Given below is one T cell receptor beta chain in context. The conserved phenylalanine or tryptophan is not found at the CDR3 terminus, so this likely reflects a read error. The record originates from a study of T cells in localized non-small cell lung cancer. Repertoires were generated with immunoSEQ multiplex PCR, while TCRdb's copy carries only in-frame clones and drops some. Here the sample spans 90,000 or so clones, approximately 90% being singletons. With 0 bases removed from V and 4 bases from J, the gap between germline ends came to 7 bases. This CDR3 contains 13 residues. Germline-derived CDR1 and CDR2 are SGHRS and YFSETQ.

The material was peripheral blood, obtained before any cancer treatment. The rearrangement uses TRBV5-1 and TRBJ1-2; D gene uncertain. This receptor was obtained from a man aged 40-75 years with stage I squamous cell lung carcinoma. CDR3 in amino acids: CASSLGPSYGYTL. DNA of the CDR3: TGCGCCAGCAGCTTGGGTCCGTCCTATGGCTACACCCTC.